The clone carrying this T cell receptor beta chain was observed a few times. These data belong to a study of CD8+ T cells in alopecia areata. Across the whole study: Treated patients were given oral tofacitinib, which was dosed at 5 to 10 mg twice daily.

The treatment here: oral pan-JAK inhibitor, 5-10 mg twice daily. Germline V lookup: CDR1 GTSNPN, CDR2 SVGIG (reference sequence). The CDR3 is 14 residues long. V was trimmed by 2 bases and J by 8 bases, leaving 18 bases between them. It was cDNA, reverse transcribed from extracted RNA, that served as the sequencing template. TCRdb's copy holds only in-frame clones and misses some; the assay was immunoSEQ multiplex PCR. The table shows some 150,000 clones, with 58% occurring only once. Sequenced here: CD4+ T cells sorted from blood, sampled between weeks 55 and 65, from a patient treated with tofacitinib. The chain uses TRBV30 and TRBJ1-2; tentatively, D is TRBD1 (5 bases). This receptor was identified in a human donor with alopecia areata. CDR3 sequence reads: CAWSPLMTGGGYTF. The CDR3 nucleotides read TGTGCCTGGAGTCCGCTGATGACCGGGGGAGGCTACACCTTC.